One T cell receptor beta chain is described in this entry. The sample is drawn from a study of early stage breast cancer tumors. The CDR3 runs 16 residues. Trimming at V came to 0 bases and at J to 0 bases, leaving 5 bases not matched to a gene. Germline V CDR1 and CDR2: GTSNPN, SVGIG (reference sequence). Profiling relied on immunoSEQ multiplex PCR, and the TCRdb table lists in-frame clones only, not all of them. The table lists almost 55,000 clones, 90% to 95% of them singletons. This chain uses TRBV30 with TRBJ1-2; TRBD1 aligns across 9 bases. The receptor was derived from a person between 65 and 80 years old with breast cancer. The sample consisted of blood. CDR3 coding DNA: TGTGCCTGGAGTGTACCGGGACAGGGCCCTAACTATGGCTACACCTTC. Translating gives CAWSVPGQGPNYGYTF. Full variable domain (outside the CDR3, taken from reference TRBV30 and TRBJ1-2): SQTIHQWPATLVQPVGSPLSLECTVEGTSNPNLYWYRQAAGRGLQLLFYSVGIGQISSEVPQNLSASRPQDRQFILSSKKLLLSDSGFYLCAWSVPGQGPNYGYTFGSGTRLTVV.